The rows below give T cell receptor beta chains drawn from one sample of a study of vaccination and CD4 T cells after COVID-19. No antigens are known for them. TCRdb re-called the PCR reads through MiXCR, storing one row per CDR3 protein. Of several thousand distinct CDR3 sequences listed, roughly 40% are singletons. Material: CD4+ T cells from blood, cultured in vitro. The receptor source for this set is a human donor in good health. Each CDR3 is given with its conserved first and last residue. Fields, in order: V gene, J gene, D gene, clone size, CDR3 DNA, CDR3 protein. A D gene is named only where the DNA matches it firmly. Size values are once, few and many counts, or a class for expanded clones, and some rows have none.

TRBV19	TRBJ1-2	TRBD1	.	TGTGCCAGCAGTGACAGGGGAGGCGATGGCTACACCTTC	CASSDRGGDGYTF
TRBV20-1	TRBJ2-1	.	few	TGCAGTGCAACTAGCCGCATACAGCAGTTCTTC	CSATSRIQQFF
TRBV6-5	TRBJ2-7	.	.	TGTGCCAGCAGTTACCCAGGGTCTCGCTCCTACGAGCAGTACTTC	CASSYPGSRSYEQYF
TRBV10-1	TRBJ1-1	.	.	TGCGCCAGCAGTGCCTTCTTGGGCTCAGCTTTCTTT	CASSAFLGSAFF
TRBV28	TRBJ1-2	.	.	TGTGCCAGCAGTTTAATGGATTATGGCTACACCTTC	CASSLMDYGYTF
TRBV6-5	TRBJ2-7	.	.	TGTGCCAGCAGTTCCCTCGACAGGTTCGGCGAGCAGTACTTC	CASSSLDRFGEQYF
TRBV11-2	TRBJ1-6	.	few	TGTGCCAGCAGCTTAGTGAGAAATTCACCCCTCCACTTT	CASSLVRNSPLHF
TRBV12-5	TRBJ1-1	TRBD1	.	TGTGCTAGTGGTTTATCCACAGGGGGAACTGAAGCTTTCTTT	CASGLSTGGTEAFF
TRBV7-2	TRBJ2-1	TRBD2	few	TGTGCCAGCAGCACCACTAGCGGGGGGGCCGGAAATGAGCAGTTCTTC	CASSTTSGGAGNEQFF
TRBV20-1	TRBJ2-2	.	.	TGCAGTGCCCTGATCGGAGGGTTGGACGGGGAGCTGTTTTTT	CSALIGGLDGELFF
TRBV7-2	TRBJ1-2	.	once	TGTGCCAGCAGCTTAGCGGTCGGGGGGGGCTATGGCTACACCTTC	CASSLAVGGGYGYTF
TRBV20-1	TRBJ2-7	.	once	TGCAGTGCAGGCCGGAACAAAGGGGGGGCCTACGAGCAGTACTTC	CSAGRNKGGAYEQYF
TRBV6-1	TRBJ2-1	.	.	TGTGCCAGCAGAGAGGTGCATGAGCAGTTCTTC	CASREVHEQFF
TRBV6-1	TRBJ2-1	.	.	TGTGCCACCCAGGAGGGTAATGAGCAGTTCTTC	CATQEGNEQFF
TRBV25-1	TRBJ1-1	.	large	TGTGCCAGCAGTGAATGGGTTGGGGACACTGAAGCTTTCTTT	CASSEWVGDTEAFF
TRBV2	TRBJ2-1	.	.	TGTGCCAGCAGAAGGGGAGGCCCTAGCTCCTACAATGAGCAGTTCTTC	CASRRGGPSSYNEQFF
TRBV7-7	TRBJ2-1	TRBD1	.	TGTGCCAGCAGCTACCGGACAGGGAAGCAGTTCTTC	CASSYRTGKQFF
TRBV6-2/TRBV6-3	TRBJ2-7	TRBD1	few	TGTGCCAGCAGTTACCTAGGGACAGCCCCGCCAAACGAGCAGTACTTC	CASSYLGTAPPNEQYF
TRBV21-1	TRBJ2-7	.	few	TGTGCCAGCAGCCGATACAGGGGAGGGTGGGAGCAGTACTTC	CASSRYRGGWEQYF
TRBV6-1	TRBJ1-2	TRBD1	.	TGTGCCAGCCCAGGGGGCGACTATGGCTACACCTTC	CASPGGDYGYTF
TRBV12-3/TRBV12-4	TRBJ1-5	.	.	TGTGCCAGCAGTTTTCTTCGGGGCGGTCAGCCCCAGCATTTT	CASSFLRGGQPQHF
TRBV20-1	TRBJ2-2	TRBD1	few	TGCAGTGCTAGCTGGACAGGGACCGGGGAGCTGTTTTTT	CSASWTGTGELFF
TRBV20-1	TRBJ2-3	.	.	TGCAGTGCCAGTACCTTGCCTATCACAGATACGCAGTATTTT	CSASTLPITDTQYF
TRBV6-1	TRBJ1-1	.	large	TGTGCCAGCAGTGAAATGAATGGGGGCCCGAACACTGAAGCTTTCTTT	CASSEMNGGPNTEAFF
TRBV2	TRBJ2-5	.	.	TGTGCCAGCACGGATTGGGAGACCCAGTACTTC	CASTDWETQYF
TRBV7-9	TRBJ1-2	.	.	TGTGCCAGCAGCCACTCAGGGGTCGGCTATGGCTACACCTTC	CASSHSGVGYGYTF
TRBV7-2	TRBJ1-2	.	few	TGTGCCAGCAGCTTCTATCAGACGGAGCGGGGCTACACCTTC	CASSFYQTERGYTF
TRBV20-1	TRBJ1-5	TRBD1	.	TGCAGTGCTTCAACACAGGGGGATCAGCCCCAGCATTTT	CSASTQGDQPQHF
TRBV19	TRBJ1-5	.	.	TGTGCCAGTAGTATTGGACAGATTAGCAATCAGCCCCAGCATTTT	CASSIGQISNQPQHF
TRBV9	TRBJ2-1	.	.	TGTGCCAGCAGCCCCCCTGCCATGACCGAGCAGTTCTTC	CASSPPAMTEQFF
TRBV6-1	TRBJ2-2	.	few	TGTGCCAGCAGTCCCCAGGGCGGATCCACCGGGGAGCTGTTTTTT	CASSPQGGSTGELFF
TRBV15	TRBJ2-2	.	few	TGTGCCACCGGAAGGAACACCGGGGAGCTGTTTTTT	CATGRNTGELFF
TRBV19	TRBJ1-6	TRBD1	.	TGTGCCAGTAGTATCCCGACAGGGGGCGTGGGTTCACCCCTCCACTTT	CASSIPTGGVGSPLHF
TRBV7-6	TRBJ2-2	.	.	TGTGCCAGCAGCTTGCTACACACTGCGAACACCGGGGAGCTGTTTTTT	CASSLLHTANTGELFF
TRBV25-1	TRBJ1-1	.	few	TGTGCCAGCAGTCCCCTGGGCGACACTGAAGCTTTCTTT	CASSPLGDTEAFF
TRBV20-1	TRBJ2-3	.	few	TGCAGTGCTAGGTTGGGGAGTAGCACAGATACGCAGTATTTT	CSARLGSSTDTQYF
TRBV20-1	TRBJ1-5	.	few	TGCAGTGCTAGGGCAGGCTCTTATAGCAATCAGCCCCAGCATTTT	CSARAGSYSNQPQHF
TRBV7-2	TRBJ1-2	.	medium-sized	TGTGCCAGCAGCTCCGTCCGGTCGGGTAACTATGGCTACACCTTC	CASSSVRSGNYGYTF
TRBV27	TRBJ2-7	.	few	TGTGCCAGCAGTTTGAGGGGCGAAGGCTACGAGCAGTACTTC	CASSLRGEGYEQYF
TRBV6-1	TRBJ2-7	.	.	TGTGCCAGCACCCCGAGGGGTCCCCCGTACGAGCAGTACTTC	CASTPRGPPYEQYF
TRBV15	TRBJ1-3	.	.	TGTGCCACCAGCAGAGAGGCAGGGAGAGACACCATATATTTT	CATSREAGRDTIYF
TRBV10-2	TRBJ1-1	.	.	TGCGCCAGCAGTGAGTCCCGGGGGGGGAACACTGAAGCTTTCTTT	CASSESRGGNTEAFF
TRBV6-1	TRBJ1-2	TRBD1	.	TGTGCCAGCAGGTCGAATCCTACACAGGGGTATGGCTACACCTTC	CASRSNPTQGYGYTF
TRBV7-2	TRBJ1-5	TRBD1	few	TGTGCCAGCAGCTTATCACAGGGGTACCAGCAGCCCCAGCATTTT	CASSLSQGYQQPQHF
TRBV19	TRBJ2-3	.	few	TGTGCCAGTAGTATGCACGGGTATACGCAGTATTTT	CASSMHGYTQYF
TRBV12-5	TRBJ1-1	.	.	TGTGCTAGTGGTTTGGCTACCCAAACTCTAATGGCTTTCTTT	CASGLATQTLMAFF
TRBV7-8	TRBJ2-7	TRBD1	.	TGTGCCAGCAGCTGGGACAGGCGGAGCTCCTACGAGCAGTACTTC	CASSWDRRSSYEQYF
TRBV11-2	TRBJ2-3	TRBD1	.	TGTGCCAGCAGCTCGACAACCGGGACAGTGGATACGCAGTATTTT	CASSSTTGTVDTQYF
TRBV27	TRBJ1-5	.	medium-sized	TGTGCCAGCAGACACGTCGACCAGGGTAGGGCCCATCAGCCCCAGCATTTT	CASRHVDQGRAHQPQHF
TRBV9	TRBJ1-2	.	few	TGTGCCAGCAGCGTGGACAGCTATGGCTACACCTTC	CASSVDSYGYTF
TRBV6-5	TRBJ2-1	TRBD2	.	TGTGCCAGCAGTTACTCTCTAGCGGGCCTCAACAATGAGCAGTTCTTC	CASSYSLAGLNNEQFF
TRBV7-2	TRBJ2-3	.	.	TGTGCCAGCAGGAAGCTTCCTCAGAGCACAGATACGCAGTATTTT	CASRKLPQSTDTQYF
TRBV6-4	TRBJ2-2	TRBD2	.	TGTGCCAGCAGTGACAAGCGGGGGGCTGACACCGGGGAGCTGTTTTTT	CASSDKRGADTGELFF
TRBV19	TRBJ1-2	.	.	TGTGCCAGTAGTATTCTCGGGGAGTCAAATGGCTACACCTTC	CASSILGESNGYTF
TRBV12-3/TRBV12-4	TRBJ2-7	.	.	TGTGCCAGCAGCCCCGAGGGCTACGAGCAGTACTTC	CASSPEGYEQYF
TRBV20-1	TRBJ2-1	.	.	TGCAGTGCTAGTGACTTCAGATACAATGAGCAGTTCTTC	CSASDFRYNEQFF